Listed here are 14 T cell receptor beta chains from one sample, sequenced in a study of T cell responses to AZD1222 COVID-19 vaccine. Produced via immunoSEQ multiplex PCR; TCRdb's table is partial and in-frame only. In the table there are some 150,000 clones, about 91% of which are singletons. Sequenced here: peripheral blood, sampled on day 0 of AZD1222 vaccination. These receptors were taken from an adult in good health.

The chain joins TRBV27 to TRBJ2-7; 8 nucleotides align to TRBD1. Germline trimming cut 6 bases from V and 4 bases from J; bases unmatched to any gene: 5. Germline V gene data show CDR1 as MNHEY and CDR2 as SMNVEV (reference sequence). The CDR3 loop spans 13 amino acids. The CDR3 here is CASSLGTGYEQYF. CDR3 nucleotide sequence: TGTGCCAGCAGCCTTGGGACAGGTTACGAGCAGTACTTC.

The V and J genes are TRBV5-6 and TRBJ1-1; D is uncertain. The CDR3 runs to 13 residues. From germline, CDR1 is SGHDT and CDR2 YYEEEE. The V gene lost 2 bases and the J gene lost 7 bases, with 12 bases spanning the gap. DNA of the CDR3: TGTGCCAGCAGCTTCGGCAGAATTCATGAAGCTTTCTTT. Translation gives CASSFGRIHEAFF.

This chain joins TRBV7-9 and TRBJ2-1; D ambiguous. Germline loops: CDR1 SEHNR, CDR2 FQNEAQ (reference sequence). CDR3 size: 12 residues. Trimming cost V 5 bases and J 8 bases, with 10 bases left between them. CDR3 residues: CASSPNGYEQFF. In DNA form, the CDR3 reads TGTGCCAGCAGCCCGAATGGTTATGAGCAGTTCTTC.

This chain links TRBV27 with TRBJ2-1, with a tentative D call TRBD1 (5 bases). CDR3 size: 15 residues. Germline CDR1 reads MNHEY; CDR2 reads SMNVEV (reference sequence). Between the trimmed V and J ends, which lost 5 bases and 8 bases, there was a span of 19 bases. The CDR3 nucleotides are TGTGCCAGCAGTCCGACGCAGGGCTTTTTCGATGAGCAGTTCTTC. Translating gives CASSPTQGFFDEQFF.

CDR3 coding DNA: TGTGCCAGCAGTTCAAGGAGGGAGACCCAGTACTTC. It translates to CASSSRRETQYF. The chain uses TRBV6-2 or TRBV6-3 and TRBJ2-5, with D possibly being TRBD2 (5 bases). This CDR3 has 12 residues. Germline assignment: CDR1 MNHEY and CDR2 SVGEGT. The V end lost 4 bases, the J end lost 5 bases, and 8 bases lay between the germline ends.

This clone was counted only a few times. V usage is TRBV10-1 and J usage is TRBJ1-6; possibly TRBD1 for D (5 bases). The germline V gene has CDR1 WNHNN and CDR2 SYGVQD (reference sequence). CDR3 length equals 11 residues. V gave up 10 bases and J gave up 19 bases, with 20 bases separating them. CDR3 protein: CATPSRAWVHF. The CDR3 coding sequence is TGCGCCACCCCGTCCAGGGCCTGGGTTCACTTT.

J is TRBJ1-2 and V is TRBV12-3 or TRBV12-4; weak D call: TRBD1 (6 bases). This CDR3 is 13 amino acids long. Trimming shortened V by 5 bases and J by 4 bases, and 11 bases separated the two germline ends. In nucleotides, the CDR3 is TGTGCCAGCAGTACCGGGACATCCTATGGCTACACCTTC. This encodes CASSTGTSYGYTF.

The chain is built from TRBV2 and TRBJ2-3; TRBD2 matches 9 bases. Germline-derived CDR1 and CDR2 are SNHLY and FYNNEI. The CDR3 totals 15 residues. V dropped 10 bases and J dropped 2; count of bases not matched to a gene: 10. CDR3 coding DNA: TGTGCCACCCGTGGGACTAGCTCCCTCACAGATACGCAGTATTTT. Translation: CATRGTSSLTDTQYF.

The rearrangement links TRBV12-3 or TRBV12-4 to TRBJ2-3; no clear D. This CDR3 region has 11 residues. V gave up 3 bases and J gave up 6 bases, with 4 bases separating them. CDR3 loop: CASSFMDTQYF. The CDR3 DNA follows: TGTGCCAGCAGTTTTATGGATACGCAGTATTTT.

This chain connects TRBV7-9 to TRBJ1-1, with no clear D. Looked up from germline, CDR1 is SEHNR and CDR2 is FQNEAQ (reference sequence). The CDR3 extends over 14 amino acids. Trimming took 5 bases from V and 2 from J, leaving 12 bases between them. The CDR3 DNA reads TGTGCCAGCAGCCCCCCGAGCCTAAACACTGAAGCTTTCTTT. The encoded protein is CASSPPSLNTEAFF.

The chain has TRBV5-4 and TRBJ2-1, with D perhaps assigned TRBD1 or TRBD2 (5 bases each). Looked up from germline, CDR1 is SGHNT and CDR2 is YYREEE (reference sequence). The CDR3 sequence is 14 residues long. The V end was cut by 3 bases, the J end by 5 bases, with 12 bases between. In DNA, the CDR3 is TGTGCCAGCAGCTCCGGGGTGGGACACAATGAGCAGTTCTTC. Translating gives CASSSGVGHNEQFF.

This clone was seen a single time. The chain has TRBV6-5 and TRBJ1-1, with 7 bases that match TRBD1. In germline, CDR1 is MNHEY, CDR2 SVGAGI. The CDR3 totals 14 residues. The V segment lost 6 bases and the J segment 0 bases; nucleotides outside the gene matches: 4. The CDR3 bases are TGTGCCAGCAGAAGGACAGGTATGAACACTGAAGCTTTCTTT. This encodes CASRRTGMNTEAFF.

This rearrangement joins TRBV7-9 to TRBJ1-4; D ambiguous. V was clipped by 1 base and J by 1 base, with 4 bases between them. Germline CDR1 and CDR2: SEHNR and FQNEAQ (reference sequence). The CDR3 has 14 residues. The CDR3 coding sequence is TGTGCCAGCAGCTTAGGGAGAACTAATGAAAAACTGTTTTTT. This sequence encodes CASSLGRTNEKLFF.

J is TRBJ2-7 and V is TRBV18; D gene ambiguous. Germline V CDR1 and CDR2: KGHSH, LQKENI. V lost 4 bases, J lost 1 base, and 11 bases lay in between. The CDR3 runs to 14 residues. The CDR3 DNA reads as TGTGCCAGCTCACACACCGACATTTCCTACGAGCAGTACTTC. As protein: CASSHTDISYEQYF.